The 27 T cell receptor beta chains below were found in one sample sequenced in a study of beta chain features in type 1 diabetes. Expressed TCRB transcripts were sequenced because the entire RNA isolate underwent reverse transcription. Measured with immunoSEQ multiplex PCR; TCRdb has only the in-frame clones, and not every one. The repertoire holds under 300,000 clones, with about a tenth as singletons. Whole-study findings and limits: Shortening that was moderate but significant affected the TCRB CDR3s of Type 1 diabetes patients in all four CD4+ subsets.

These TCRs are of unknown antigen specificity. Sequencing was performed on naive CD4+ T cells from blood. The receptor source for this set is a man aged 30-40 years with type 1 diabetes.

The J gene is TRBJ1-1, the V gene TRBV11-2, with 8 bases aligning to TRBD1. Germline assignment: CDR1 SGHAT and CDR2 FQNNGV. This CDR3 contains 15 residues. V lost 3 bases to trimming and J lost 4 bases; unmatched junction nucleotides: 7. The CDR3 DNA is TGTGCCAGCAGCTTCACGGCAGGGGGCCTCACTGAAGCTTTCTTT. It is translated as CASSFTAGGLTEAFF.

The chain employs TRBV11-1 and TRBJ2-1; 8 bases are a match to TRBD2. The CDR3 totals 15 residues. CDR1 is SGHAT and CDR2 is FQDESV in the germline V gene (reference sequence). The junction had 2 bases not matched to a gene; V was cut back by 2 bases and J by 2 bases. The CDR3 loop reads CASSLSGLAYNEQFF. DNA for the CDR3: TGTGCCAGCAGCTTATCGGGACTAGCCTACAATGAGCAGTTCTTC.

The rearrangement uses TRBV7-9 and TRBJ2-7; D unclear. The V end lost 1 base, the J end lost 2 bases, and 15 bases lay between the germline ends. Germline CDR1 and CDR2: SEHNR and FQNEAQ (reference sequence). The CDR3 is 16 residues long. CDR3 protein: CASSLVLDGLTYEQYF. CDR3 nucleotide sequence: TGTGCCAGCAGCTTAGTTTTGGATGGGCTCACCTACGAGCAGTACTTC. The full variable domain, with the rest looked up from reference TRBV7-9 and TRBJ2-7, is DTGVSQNPRHKITKRGQNVTFRCDPISEHNRLYWYRQTLGQGPEFLTYFQNEAQLEKSRLLSDRFSAERPKGSFSTLEIQRTEQGDSAMYLCASSLVLDGLTYEQYFGPGTRLTVT.

This clone was found a few times. This chain joins TRBV7-6 and TRBJ1-5; 7 bases map to TRBD1. With V trimmed by 4 bases and J by 4 bases, 4 bases remained unmatched. Germline V CDR1 and CDR2: SGHVS, FNYEAQ. The length of the CDR3 is 14 residues. In DNA form, the CDR3 reads TGTGCCAGCAGCTCAGCAGGGGGTAATCAGCCCCAGCATTTT. Amino acid sequence: CASSSAGGNQPQHF.

The chain has TRBV4-2 and TRBJ2-7; no reliable D call. Deletions cut 0 bases from V and 0 bases from J, with 15 bases between. The CDR3 runs 17 residues. Germline CDR1 is LGHNA and CDR2 is YNFKEQ. The CDR3 sequence: CASSQDGPPATSYEQYF. The CDR3, as DNA: TGTGCCAGCAGCCAAGATGGGCCTCCCGCCACCTCCTACGAGCAGTACTTC.

A note on this clone: The sample holds other DNA sequences that translate to the same CDR3. The DNA for the CDR3 is TGCAGCGTTGAAGCAGGGGGCAATCAGCCCCAGCATTTT. Its protein product is CSVEAGGNQPQHF. This sequence joins TRBV29-1 and TRBJ1-5, with D possibly TRBD1 on 6 matching bases. Trimming cost V 1 base and J 2 bases, with 6 bases left between them. The CDR3 has 13 residues. CDR1 and CDR2 from the germline V gene are SQVTM and ANQGSEA.

This rearrangement joins TRBV13 to TRBJ2-2; D possibly corresponds to TRBD2 (5 bases). The CDR3 consists of 15 residues. V was shortened by 7 bases and J by 1 base, with 13 bases between the two germline ends. CDR1 PRHDT and CDR2 FYEKMQ come from the germline V gene (reference sequence). In nucleotides, the CDR3 is TGTGCCAGCACCTTTCTTCGGGGGAACACCGGGGAGCTGTTTTTT. Amino acid sequence: CASTFLRGNTGELFF.

V gene TRBV10-3 combines with J gene TRBJ2-3, with TRBD1 matching over 7 bases. Germline trimming cut 6 bases from V and 4 bases from J; bases unmatched to any gene: 4. The CDR3 runs to 13 residues. In germline, CDR1 is ENHRY, CDR2 SYGVKD. The DNA of the CDR3 is TGTGCCATCAGAGACAGGGCCCCAGATACGCAGTATTTT. Residues: CAIRDRAPDTQYF.

The CDR3 loop reads CASSLQYRDGEQFF. The CDR3 DNA reads TGTGCCAGTAGTCTACAATACAGGGATGGCGAGCAGTTCTTC. The rearrangement joins TRBV19 to TRBJ2-1; perhaps TRBD1 as D (6 bases). Germline V CDR1 and CDR2: LNHDA, SQIVND (reference sequence). The CDR3 is made up of 14 amino acids. Trimming took 5 bases from V and 10 from J, leaving 18 bases between them.

The chain is built from TRBV5-1 and TRBJ1-2, with TRBD1 matching 9 bases. This CDR3 is 15 amino acids long. J was trimmed by 7 bases and V by 0 bases; bases with no gene match: 7. In germline, CDR1 is SGHRS, CDR2 YFSETQ. CDR3 nucleotide sequence: TGCGCCAGCAGCTTGGATGGGGGACAGGGTCGTGGCTACACCTTC. Amino acids: CASSLDGGQGRGYTF.

The chain joins TRBV7-9 to TRBJ2-3; D perhaps matches TRBD2 (6 bases). Looked up from germline, CDR1 is SEHNR and CDR2 is FQNEAQ (reference sequence). This CDR3 is 14 amino acids long. V was trimmed by 4 bases and J by 6 bases, leaving 14 bases between them. The CDR3 here is CASSSTTGVDTQYF. DNA of the CDR3: TGTGCCAGCAGCTCGACGACGGGAGTGGATACGCAGTATTTT.

This clone was detected a few times. The V call is TRBV5-4, the J call TRBJ2-2; tentative D call: TRBD2 (5 bases). The ends were cut back, 3 bases at V and 3 bases at J, with 15 bases in the middle. Germline V gene sequence: CDR1 SGHNT, CDR2 YYREEE (reference sequence). The CDR3 contains 16 residues. The CDR3 spells CASSSVRGADTGELFF. DNA of the CDR3: TGTGCCAGCAGCTCAGTTCGGGGTGCGGACACCGGGGAGCTGTTTTTT.

The sample holds a few counts of this clone. The rearrangement uses TRBV5-1 and TRBJ2-5; 7 bases map to TRBD2. The CDR3 is 16 amino acids. V dropped 4 bases and J dropped 2; count of bases not matched to a gene: 11. Germline lookup yields CDR1 SGHRS and CDR2 YFSETQ. This CDR3 is CASSEPGGSGQETQYF. As DNA, the CDR3 is TGCGCCAGCAGCGAGCCCGGGGGGTCGGGGCAAGAGACCCAGTACTTC.

This clone turned up a few times. The chain couples TRBV29-1 to TRBJ1-1; a weak D match, TRBD1 (5 bases). V gave up 6 bases and J gave up 5 bases, with 10 bases separating them. Germline V gene data show CDR1 as SQVTM and CDR2 as ANQGSEA. This CDR3 is 11 amino acids long. The CDR3, as DNA: TGCAGCGTGGGGGGGATAACTGAAGCTTTCTTT. Protein product: CSVGGITEAFF.

This clone was seen only a few times. This sequence joins TRBV5-1 and TRBJ2-7; D call uncertain. Per germline, CDR1 SGHRS and CDR2 YFSETQ. The CDR3 runs to 12 residues. Trimming cost V 0 bases and J 5 bases, with 6 bases left between them. The CDR3 nucleotides read TGCGCCAGCAGCTTGGAACAGAACGAGCAGTACTTC. It codes for CASSLEQNEQYF.

This clone appeared a few times. This sequence joins TRBV5-4 and TRBJ2-5; the match to TRBD2 covers 13 bases. The germline V gene has CDR1 SGHNT and CDR2 YYREEE (reference sequence). This CDR3 is 15 amino acids long. Unmatched junction bases numbered 4, after V lost 3 bases and J lost 5 bases. This CDR3 is CASSSGTSGEETQYF. The DNA of the CDR3 is TGTGCCAGCAGCTCCGGGACTAGCGGGGAGGAGACCCAGTACTTC.

The chain has TRBV30 and TRBJ1-1; D gene unclear. The germline V gene encodes CDR1 GTSNPN and CDR2 SVGIG (reference sequence). This CDR3 is 12 amino acids long. Trimming removed 8 bases at V and 5 bases at J, with 15 bases between. CDR3 nucleotides: TGTGCCCTAGGTAAGGAAGGAACTGAAGCTTTCTTT. It translates to CALGKEGTEAFF.

The sample holds a few counts of this clone. This CDR3 is CASSPSTGSAFF. CDR3 nucleotide sequence: TGTGCCAGCTCACCCTCGACAGGGTCGGCTTTCTTT. J is TRBJ1-1 and V is TRBV18; TRBD1 matches at 7 bases. Germline lookup yields CDR1 KGHSH and CDR2 LQKENI. This CDR3 is built from 12 residues. V shed 3 bases and J 11 bases; nucleotides not matched to a gene: 6.

The rearrangement joins TRBV11-2 to TRBJ2-5; D gene unclear. Trimming stripped 0 bases from V and 9 bases from J, with 14 bases between. Germline V lookup: CDR1 SGHAT, CDR2 FQNNGV. CDR3 length: 14 residues. The CDR3 nucleotides read TGTGCCAGCAGCTTAGATAGAACGAAGTCGGCCCAGTACTTC. Residues: CASSLDRTKSAQYF.

This chain links TRBV5-1 with TRBJ2-1; the match to TRBD2 covers 14 bases. The CDR3 totals 17 residues. CDR1 is SGHRS, CDR2 YFSETQ, per germline. V trimming: 0 bases; J trimming: 2 bases; junction bases outside the gene matches: 1. In DNA form, the CDR3 reads TGCGCCAGCAGCTTGGGACTAGCGGGGGGGGCCTACAATGAGCAGTTCTTC. Encoded protein: CASSLGLAGGAYNEQFF.

There are a few counts of this clone. V gene TRBV18 combines with J gene TRBJ2-7, with 7 nucleotides matching TRBD1. The CDR3 has 16 amino acids. Germline loops: CDR1 KGHSH, CDR2 LQKENI. Trimming took 2 bases from V and 0 from J; bases not matched to a gene: 7. For the CDR3, the DNA is TGTGCCAGCTCACCAAGGCTCCGGGACAGCTCCTACGAGCAGTACTTC. As protein: CASSPRLRDSSYEQYF.

This clone was counted a few times. This chain joins TRBV5-1 and TRBJ2-2; tentatively, D is TRBD1 (6 bases). The CDR3 loop spans 14 amino acids. CDR1 SGHRS and CDR2 YFSETQ come from the germline V gene. V was shortened by 2 bases and J by 5 bases, with 10 bases between the two germline ends. DNA of the CDR3: TGCGCCAGCAGCTTAGGACAGTTAACCGGGGAGCTGTTTTTT. Amino acids: CASSLGQLTGELFF.

This clone was seen only a few times. The CDR3 region is CASSGGLPGNSPLHF. The CDR3 nucleotides read TGTGCCAGCAGCGGGGGACTGCCCGGGAATTCACCCCTCCACTTT. The chain links TRBV9 to TRBJ1-6; D might be TRBD1 (5 bases). Germline CDR1 is SGDLS and CDR2 is YYNGEE. The CDR3 totals 15 residues. With 3 bases removed from V and 7 bases from J, the gap between germline ends came to 14 bases.

The chain carries TRBV19 and TRBJ2-1; D is ambiguous. The CDR3 consists of 13 residues. Germline V gene data show CDR1 as LNHDA and CDR2 as SQIVND (reference sequence). Trimming cost V 2 bases and J 4 bases, with 6 bases left between them. Here the CDR3 reads CASSIQQYNEQFF. In nucleotides, the CDR3 is TGTGCCAGTAGTATACAACAGTACAATGAGCAGTTCTTC.

The chain has TRBV15 and TRBJ1-5, with D possibly matching TRBD1 (5 bases). Germline CDR1 LNHNV, CDR2 YYDKDF (reference sequence). V was pared by 5 bases and J by 7 bases, with 12 bases between. The CDR3 spans 13 residues. The CDR3 reads CATSRWGDQPQHF. CDR3 DNA sequence: TGTGCCACCAGCCGGTGGGGGGACCAGCCCCAGCATTTT.

The chain links TRBV19 to TRBJ2-2; 7 bases agree with TRBD2. This CDR3 comprises 17 residues. V lost 5 bases, J lost 2 bases, and 11 bases stayed unmatched. Germline V CDR1 and CDR2: LNHDA, SQIVND (reference sequence). CDR3 sequence reads: CASSRQVAGVNTGELFF. The CDR3 bases are TGTGCCAGTAGTCGTCAGGTGGCGGGGGTCAACACCGGGGAGCTGTTTTTT.

The V gene is TRBV2, the J gene TRBJ1-5, with TRBD1 matching 9 bases. Looked up from germline, CDR1 is SNHLY and CDR2 is FYNNEI. The CDR3 is 14 residues long. J was trimmed by 7 bases and V by 6 bases; bases with no gene match: 7. For the CDR3, the DNA is TGTGCCAGCAGCCTGACAGGGGGTAGGCAGCCCCAGCATTTT. Protein: CASSLTGGRQPQHF.